This T cell receptor (beta chain) originates from a study of T-cell memory formation after mild COVID-19. Per the germline V gene, CDR1 is KGHDR and CDR2 is SFDVKD. V was clipped by 4 bases and J by 8 bases, with 13 bases between them. This CDR3 is 13 amino acids long. This clonotype was recorded a few times. Its antigen remains unidentified. From 5'RACE with constant-segment primers came TCR alpha and TCR beta cDNA libraries that carried sample barcodes and UMIs. Via MiXCR, TCRdb re-called the 5' RACE reads, giving one row per CDR3 protein. The sample contains under 300,000 distinct CDR3 sequences, 16% of which appear only once. Regarding the study as a whole: A subset of responding clones appeared in pre-infection memory, suggesting cross-reactive memory joined. Later expanders leaned CD4+, whereas day 15 to 85 contracting clones were balanced CD4/CD8.

The source of this sequence is a man aged 18-30 years who had mild COVID-19 (a few samples of this study predate the infection). Cell type and time point are not known. Sequencing input: PBMCs or a T cell subset sorted from them (not recorded which). This chain joins TRBV24-1 and TRBJ1-2; tentatively, D is TRBD1 (5 bases). CDR3 DNA: TGTGCCACCAGTGAATTTCAGGGTCGCGGCTACACCTTC. Its protein product is CATSEFQGRGYTF.